Included here is one T cell receptor (beta chain) sequence, with context. The antigen is undetermined. From germline, CDR1 is DFQATT and CDR2 SNEGSKA (reference sequence). This CDR3 contains 13 residues. Trimming removed 7 bases at V and 0 bases at J, with 12 bases between. This entry belongs to a study of post-analysis software for immune sequencing data. TCR beta cDNA libraries had unique molecular identifiers. There were about 1 to 10 million T cells, and about 500,000 cDNA molecules came from them. Using its own MiXCR run on the PCR reads, TCRdb lists one record per CDR3 protein. The table records hundreds of thousands of distinct CDR3 sequences, more than 50% of them present only once. General study points: When compared against controls, multiple sclerosis patients showed significantly lower normalized Chao1 diversity. By F measure, strong co-clustering occurred among samples prepared in the same batch. Five TRBV segments, including TRBV5-6, TRBV5-1 and TRBV20-1, were more frequent in patients than controls.

The rearrangement links TRBV20-1 to TRBJ1-2; unclear D gene. Input material: blood. The origin of this receptor is a girl between 2 and 10 years old with multiple sclerosis. The CDR3 here is CSVGGWTNYGYTF. The CDR3 DNA follows: TGCAGTGTCGGCGGGTGGACTAACTATGGCTACACCTTC.